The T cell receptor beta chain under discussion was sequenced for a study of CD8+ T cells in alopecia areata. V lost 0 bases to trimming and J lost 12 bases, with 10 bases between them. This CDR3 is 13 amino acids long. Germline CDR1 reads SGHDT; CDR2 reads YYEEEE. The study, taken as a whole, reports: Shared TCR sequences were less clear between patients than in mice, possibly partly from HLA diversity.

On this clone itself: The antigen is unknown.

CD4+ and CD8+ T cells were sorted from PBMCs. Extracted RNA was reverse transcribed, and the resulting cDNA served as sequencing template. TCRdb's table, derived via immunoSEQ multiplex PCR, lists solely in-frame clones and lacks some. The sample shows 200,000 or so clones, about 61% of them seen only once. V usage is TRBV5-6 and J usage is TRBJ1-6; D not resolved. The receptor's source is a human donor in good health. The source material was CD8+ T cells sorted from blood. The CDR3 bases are TGTGCCAGCAGCTTGGGTCGGGGAGGACCCCTCCACTTT. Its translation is CASSLGRGGPLHF.